These 21 T cell receptor beta chains were all obtained from the same sample, sequenced in a study of blood T cell repertoires in COVID-19 (dated by TCRdb to about 2020). Library preparation was by the immunoSEQ multiplex PCR assay. Sourced from immuneACCESS, this table was stored by TCRdb with only in-frame sequences that have V and J called. A share of the clones is absent; for the studies checked, an unresolved V gene accounts for under half, and the remainder has no known explanation. The sample table records about 98,000 clones; 92% of these occur just once. The ten largest clones add up to around 1.9% of the sample. Sequencing input: peripheral blood. The receptors were sampled from a woman aged 50 to 60 with COVID-19, enrolled during active disease.

The chain carries TRBV28 and TRBJ1-4; 11 positions agree with TRBD1. CDR1 and CDR2 (germline): MDHEN, SYDVKM. This CDR3 is built from 15 residues. The V gene end was trimmed by 5 bases and the J gene end by 5 bases; junction bases not matched to a gene: 4. The DNA of the CDR3 is TGTGCCAGCAGTAAATGGGACAGGGGGAATGAAAAACTGTTTTTT. It specifies CASSKWDRGNEKLFF.

The chain carries TRBV24-1 and TRBJ2-2; perhaps TRBD2 as D (5 bases). This CDR3 contains 11 residues. V lost 7 bases and J lost 9, with 8 bases in between. The germline CDR1 and CDR2 sequences are KGHDR and SFDVKD. This CDR3 reads CATSPGRELFF. DNA of the CDR3: TGTGCCACCAGCCCCGGGAGGGAGCTGTTTTTT.

This clone was found a few times. The rearrangement joins TRBV19 to TRBJ1-3; D is ambiguous. This CDR3 has 13 residues. Germline V gives CDR1 LNHDA, CDR2 SQIVND (reference sequence). The ends were cut back, 3 bases at V and 6 bases at J, with 9 bases in the middle. CDR3 in amino acids: CASSMAGPNTIYF. The CDR3 DNA reads TGTGCCAGTAGTATGGCGGGCCCAAACACCATATATTTT.

This clone was found once. The genes are TRBV7-2 and TRBJ1-1; 7 nucleotides match TRBD1. The CDR3 consists of 15 residues. V lost 4 bases and J lost 0; bases outside the gene matches: 5. In germline, CDR1 is SGHTA, CDR2 FQGNSA. CDR3 residues: CASSSSTGLNTEAFF. CDR3 bases: TGTGCCAGCAGCTCCTCGACAGGGCTGAACACTGAAGCTTTCTTT.

The rearrangement uses TRBV6-2 or TRBV6-3 and TRBJ1-5; D is perhaps TRBD1 (5 bases). Germline lookup yields CDR1 MNHEY and CDR2 SVGEGT. V lost 2 bases and J 4 bases, leaving 6 bases between the germline ends. There are 13 residues in the CDR3. Written as DNA, the CDR3 is TGTGCCAGCAGTTACGACAGTAATCAGCCCCAGCATTTT. It specifies CASSYDSNQPQHF.

The V gene is TRBV5-6, the J gene TRBJ1-2; D is possibly TRBD1 (5 bases). V lost 3 bases to trimming and J lost 5 bases, with 14 bases between them. Per the germline V gene, CDR1 is SGHDT and CDR2 is YYEEEE. CDR3 length: 14 amino acids. The CDR3: CASSSGTAGYGYTF. CDR3 nucleotide sequence: TGTGCCAGCAGCTCCGGGACCGCGGGGTATGGCTACACCTTC.

The V and J genes are TRBV2 and TRBJ1-2; possibly TRBD1 for D (6 bases). This CDR3 contains 14 residues. Trimming removed 7 bases at V and 7 bases at J, with 19 bases between. Germline CDR1 reads SNHLY; CDR2 reads FYNNEI. CDR3 coding DNA: TGTGCCAGCAATCGGGCAGGGGCCTTCCGTGGCTACACCTTC. Encoded protein: CASNRAGAFRGYTF.

The chain carries TRBV7-6 and TRBJ1-1; D ambiguous. V was cut by 0 bases and J by 0 bases, with 17 bases left in between. The CDR3 has 18 amino acids. Germline V gene lookup returns CDR1 SGHVS and CDR2 FNYEAQ. CDR3 amino acids: CASSLALRSGSMNTEAFF. The CDR3 bases are TGTGCCAGCAGCTTAGCGCTGAGGTCGGGATCGATGAACACTGAAGCTTTCTTT.

J is TRBJ2-2 and V is TRBV27; D perhaps matches TRBD2 (6 bases). Germline CDR1 reads MNHEY; CDR2 reads SMNVEV (reference sequence). The length of the CDR3 is 13 residues. The ends were cut back, 5 bases at V and 9 bases at J, with 13 bases in the middle. CDR3 coding DNA: TGTGCCAGCAGTCCCCAAGGAGGGTGGGAGCTGTTTTTT. Protein: CASSPQGGWELFF.

The DNA for the CDR3 is TGCGCCAGCAGTCGCCCACCGGGACTCACGGGCGAGCAGTACGTC. As protein: CASSRPPGLTGEQYV. The V call is TRBV10-2, the J call TRBJ2-7; possibly TRBD2 for D (6 bases). Germline V gene lookup returns CDR1 WSHSY and CDR2 SAAADI. The germline V and J ends were trimmed by 5 bases and 6 bases, with 20 bases remaining between them. The CDR3 is 15 residues long.

This chain uses TRBV7-9 with TRBJ1-5, with 7 nucleotides matching TRBD1. CDR1 is SEHNR, CDR2 FQNEAQ, per germline (reference sequence). V shed 5 bases and J 3 bases; nucleotides not matched to a gene: 4. The length of the CDR3 is 14 residues. The CDR3 DNA follows: TGTGCCAGCAGCCGGGGACAGATCAATCAGCCCCAGCATTTT. The encoded protein is CASSRGQINQPQHF.

This chain connects TRBV2 to TRBJ1-1; D possibly corresponds to TRBD1 (5 bases). CDR1 and CDR2 (germline): SNHLY, FYNNEI. Deletions cut 0 bases from V and 1 base from J, with 6 bases between. The CDR3 runs 14 residues. CDR3 amino acids: CASSEAGQNTEAFF. The CDR3 nucleotides are TGTGCCAGCAGTGAAGCGGGGCAGAACACTGAAGCTTTCTTT.

In its sample, this clone was seen once. The rearrangement joins TRBV5-1 to TRBJ1-1, with 8 bases identical to TRBD1. The CDR3 length is 15 residues. CDR1 SGHRS and CDR2 YFSETQ come from the germline V gene. With V trimmed by 4 bases and J by 8 bases, 13 bases remained unmatched. The CDR3 bases are TGCGCCAGCAGCACCTGGCCCGGACAGGGAGAAGAAGCTTTCTTT. It codes for CASSTWPGQGEEAFF. Based on the CDR3 plus reference TRBV5-1 and TRBJ1-1, the full variable domain is KAGVTQTPRYLIKTRGQQVTLSCSPISGHRSVSWYQQTPGQGLQFLFEYFSETQRNKGNFPGRFSGRQFSNSRSEMNVSTLELGDSALYLCASSTWPGQGEEAFFGQGTRLTVV.

This rearrangement joins TRBV7-2 to TRBJ1-6, with D possibly being TRBD1 (6 bases). Germline CDR1 and CDR2: SGHTA and FQGNSA. Trimming removed 5 bases from V and 2 bases from J, with 13 bases in between. The CDR3 sequence is 16 residues long. The CDR3 loop is CASSTTGQAYNSPLHF. CDR3 DNA: TGTGCCAGCAGCACAACGGGACAAGCCTATAATTCACCCCTCCACTTT.

This chain connects TRBV6-2 or TRBV6-3 to TRBJ1-2; D gene uncertain. Germline values: CDR1 MNHEY, CDR2 SVGEGT. Trimming removed 0 bases from V and 5 bases from J, with 10 bases in between. The CDR3 extends over 14 amino acids. CDR3 sequence: CASSYSRQQYGYTF. The DNA of the CDR3 is TGTGCCAGCAGTTACTCGCGGCAGCAATATGGCTACACCTTC.

The rearrangement links TRBV29-1 to TRBJ2-7; D possibly corresponds to TRBD2 (6 bases). Germline lookup yields CDR1 SQVTM and CDR2 ANQGSEA. V was shortened by 5 bases and J by 2 bases, with 19 bases between the two germline ends. CDR3 size: 15 residues. CDR3 protein: CSVKGRGSGTYEQYF. The DNA of the CDR3 is TGCAGCGTTAAAGGCCGGGGGAGCGGTACCTACGAGCAGTACTTC.

V and J are TRBV11-2 and TRBJ1-1, with D tentatively TRBD1 (5 bases). Germline V gene lookup returns CDR1 SGHAT and CDR2 FQNNGV. V was pared by 5 bases and J by 2 bases, with 12 bases between. This CDR3 region has 14 residues. CDR3 in DNA: TGTGCCAGCAGCCCCCGACAGCGAAACACTGAAGCTTTCTTT. This translates into CASSPRQRNTEAFF.

The chain couples TRBV15 to TRBJ1-5; possibly TRBD1 for D (5 bases). This CDR3 has 15 amino acids. Germline CDR1 LNHNV, CDR2 YYDKDF (reference sequence). Trimming cost V 1 base and J 9 bases, with 16 bases left between them. CDR3: CATSRVRTMKMPQHF. In DNA, the CDR3 is TGTGCCACCAGCAGAGTAAGGACAATGAAAATGCCCCAGCATTTT.

The chain employs TRBV30 and TRBJ1-6, with 7 bases that match TRBD1. The CDR3 extends over 15 amino acids. The V and J ends lost 2 bases and 6 bases, in that order; junction bases with no gene match: 7. Per the germline V gene, CDR1 is GTSNPN and CDR2 is SVGIG (reference sequence). The CDR3 here is CAWSLRQGLNSPLHF. CDR3 bases: TGTGCCTGGAGTTTACGACAGGGCCTTAATTCACCCCTCCACTTT.

The chain uses TRBV30 and TRBJ1-2; TRBD1 agrees at 7 bases. This CDR3 has 12 residues. The germline V gene has CDR1 GTSNPN and CDR2 SVGIG (reference sequence). The ends lost 1 base at V and 4 bases at J; junction bases unmatched: 0. This chain's CDR3 is CAWSGDSYGYTF. DNA of the CDR3: TGTGCCTGGAGTGGGGACAGCTATGGCTACACCTTC.

V and J are TRBV6-1 and TRBJ2-1; D is unclear. V dropped 3 bases and J dropped 8 bases, with 8 bases sitting between them. From germline, CDR1 is MNHNS and CDR2 SASEGT. This CDR3 contains 12 residues. The CDR3 sequence is CASSETIDEQFF. The CDR3 DNA reads as TGTGCCAGCAGTGAGACAATAGATGAGCAGTTCTTC.